This T cell receptor beta chain was identified in a study of T cell responses to AZD1222 COVID-19 vaccine. Study-level findings and limits: Clonal diversity was possibly underestimated; the donors were predominantly white British and more often female.

Generated by immunoSEQ multiplex PCR, the TCRdb table keeps only in-frame clones and is missing some. Among some 110,000 clones listed, approximately 84% were seen once. Comments on this clone: Antigen unknown.

The germline V gene has CDR1 SNHLY and CDR2 FYNNEI. The CDR3 is made up of 16 amino acids. V shed 8 bases and J 4 bases; nucleotides not matched to a gene: 16. The material sequenced was peripheral blood, taken on day 0 of AZD1222 vaccination. V gene TRBV2 combines with J gene TRBJ2-5; 7 nucleotides line up with TRBD1. This TCR was sampled from an adult in good health. This CDR3 is CASLSDADRVVETQYF. The DNA of the CDR3 is TGTGCCAGCTTGTCGGACGCCGACAGGGTGGTAGAGACCCAGTACTTC.